The next 25 T cell receptor beta chains were all read from a single sample in a study of CD8 T cells in ankylosing spondylitis. One entry per CDR3 protein, called by TCRdb with MiXCR from the 5' RACE reads. The sample holds approximately 140,000 distinct CDR3 sequences, around 42% seen once. The sample consisted of synovial fluid, either unsorted or a sorted T cell fraction (not recorded which). These receptors all come from a male donor with ankylosing spondylitis.

The chain employs TRBV4-1 and TRBJ1-2, with TRBD1 identical over 7 bases. The trim removed 0 bases at V and 4 bases at J, leaving 5 bases unmatched. The CDR3 consists of 15 residues. Germline V lookup: CDR1 MGHRA, CDR2 YSYEKL. The CDR3 region is CASSQDGDSLYGYTF. The DNA for the CDR3 is TGCGCCAGCAGCCAAGATGGGGACAGTCTCTATGGCTACACCTTC.

The gene calls are TRBV2 and TRBJ1-1; no definite D call. The CDR3 covers 14 residues. The germline gives CDR1 SNHLY, CDR2 FYNNEI. Trimming removed 2 bases at V and 8 bases at J, with 15 bases between. CDR3 nucleotide sequence: TGTGCCAGCAGTGAATGTCATCTCCTGGGGGAAGCTTTCTTT. This sequence encodes CASSECHLLGEAFF.

This clonotype showed up just a few times. The CDR3 loop reads CSVEWYRQPNEQFF. The CDR3 nucleotides are TGCAGCGTTGAATGGTATAGACAGCCAAATGAGCAGTTCTTC. This chain uses TRBV29-1 with TRBJ2-1; D perhaps matches TRBD1 (5 bases). CDR3 length: 14 residues. CDR1 is SQVTM, CDR2 ANQGSEA, per germline. The V end lost 2 bases, the J end lost 7 bases, and 15 bases lay between the germline ends.

This clonotype was counted between two and nine times. The chain joins TRBV2 to TRBJ1-1; weak D call: TRBD1 (5 bases). Germline V gene data show CDR1 as SNHLY and CDR2 as FYNNEI. The length of the CDR3 is 19 residues. V lost 3 bases and J 4 bases, leaving 27 bases between the germline ends. Here the CDR3 DNA reads TGTGCCAGCAGTGAGGCTCGATATGGAGGCAGGGAGAGGGGCACTGAAGCTTTCTTT. Encoded protein: CASSEARYGGRERGTEAFF.

This chain joins TRBV7-9 and TRBJ2-3; D possibly uses TRBD1 or TRBD2 (5 bases each). The germline gives CDR1 SEHNR, CDR2 FQNEAQ (reference sequence). The length of the CDR3 is 16 residues. The V end was cut by 8 bases, the J end by 4 bases, with 22 bases between. The CDR3 DNA sequence: TGTGCCAGCTCTCTACATCGGGGACCTGGGGCAGATACGCAGTATTTT. It yields the protein CASSLHRGPGADTQYF. Based on the CDR3 plus reference TRBV7-9 and TRBJ2-3, the full variable domain is DTGVSQNPRHKITKRGQNVTFRCDPISEHNRLYWYRQTLGQGPEFLTYFQNEAQLEKSRLLSDRFSAERPKGSFSTLEIQRTEQGDSAMYLCASSLHRGPGADTQYFGPGTRLTVL.

This sequence joins TRBV4-1 and TRBJ2-7, with D possibly matching TRBD2 (5 bases). The V end lost 6 bases, the J end lost 0 bases, and 12 bases lay between the germline ends. The germline V gene encodes CDR1 MGHRA and CDR2 YSYEKL. This CDR3 comprises 14 residues. The CDR3 here is CASSRARVSYEQYF. CDR3 coding DNA: TGCGCCAGCAGTCGTGCGAGGGTCTCCTACGAGCAGTACTTC.

The chain links TRBV29-1 to TRBJ2-7; TRBD1 might be the D (5 bases). The length of the CDR3 is 12 residues. CDR1 SQVTM and CDR2 ANQGSEA come from the germline V gene. V lost 4 bases and J 4 bases, leaving 11 bases between the germline ends. For the CDR3, the DNA is TGCAGCGTTGTGGGAACAGGTTACGAGCAGTACTTC. Its translation is CSVVGTGYEQYF.

The chain uses TRBV2 and TRBJ2-1; 10 nucleotides match TRBD1. CDR3 length: 16 residues. V dropped 3 bases and J dropped 6; count of bases not matched to a gene: 8. Germline values: CDR1 SNHLY, CDR2 FYNNEI. This chain's CDR3 is CASSDSGTGAFNEQFF. CDR3 bases: TGTGCCAGCAGTGACTCGGGGACAGGGGCCTTCAATGAGCAGTTCTTC.

This clonotype was recorded many times. This sequence joins TRBV7-9 and TRBJ2-2; TRBD1 matches at 8 bases. The CDR3 runs to 15 residues. CDR1 and CDR2 (germline): SEHNR, FQNEAQ (reference sequence). With 5 bases clipped from V and 4 bases from J, the junction kept 6 bases outside the gene matches. The CDR3 here is CASSPADRATGELFF. In DNA, the CDR3 is TGTGCCAGCAGCCCGGCGGACAGGGCCACCGGGGAGCTGTTTTTT. The full variable domain, its missing parts supplied by reference TRBV7-9 and TRBJ2-2, is DTGVSQNPRHKITKRGQNVTFRCDPISEHNRLYWYRQTLGQGPEFLTYFQNEAQLEKSRLLSDRFSAERPKGSFSTLEIQRTEQGDSAMYLCASSPADRATGELFFGEGSRLTVL.

The CDR3, as DNA: TGTGCCAGCAGACACCGGGAGGGTAGCTCCTACGAGCAGTACTTC. Protein sequence: CASRHREGSSYEQYF. The V call is TRBV6-4, the J call TRBJ2-7, with TRBD2 matching 8 bases. Per the germline V gene, CDR1 is MRHNA and CDR2 is SNTAGT. The V segment lost 6 bases and the J segment 0 bases; nucleotides outside the gene matches: 7. The CDR3 extends over 15 amino acids.

The chain is built from TRBV6-1 and TRBJ2-6; D ambiguous. This CDR3 region has 14 residues. Trimming removed 7 bases from V and 0 bases from J, with 7 bases in between. The germline V gene encodes CDR1 MNHNS and CDR2 SASEGT. As DNA, the CDR3 is TGTGCCAGCACGTGGAGCTCTGGGGCCAACGTCCTGACTTTC. This translates into CASTWSSGANVLTF.

The V gene is TRBV27, the J gene TRBJ1-2; D not certain. Germline lookup yields CDR1 MNHEY and CDR2 SMNVEV (reference sequence). Trimming cost V 0 bases and J 1 base, with 15 bases left between them. CDR3 size: 17 residues. The CDR3 sequence: CASSLSRSAGINYGYTF. As DNA, the CDR3 is TGTGCCAGCAGTTTATCGAGATCCGCGGGGATTAACTATGGCTACACCTTC.

The rearrangement joins TRBV6-5 to TRBJ1-1; tentative D call: TRBD1 (5 bases). Germline CDR1 reads MNHEY; CDR2 reads SVGAGI. The length of the CDR3 is 13 residues. V shed 7 bases and J shed 7 bases, with 16 bases lying between them. Here the CDR3 reads CASTLGETNEAFF. For the CDR3, the DNA is TGTGCCAGCACTTTGGGGGAAACAAATGAAGCTTTCTTT.

Only a few counts were recorded for this clonotype. This chain joins TRBV18 and TRBJ2-1; D assignment may be TRBD1 or TRBD2 (6 bases each). The germline V gene encodes CDR1 KGHSH and CDR2 LQKENI. The V gene lost 2 bases and the J gene lost 9 bases, with 14 bases spanning the gap. CDR3 length: 14 residues. The chain's CDR3 is CASSPTLQGGEQFF. The CDR3 nucleotides are TGTGCCAGCTCACCAACACTACAGGGAGGTGAGCAGTTCTTC.

The rearrangement links TRBV12-3 or TRBV12-4 to TRBJ2-1, with 10 bases fitting TRBD2. The CDR3 extends over 14 amino acids. J lost 3 bases, V lost 8 bases, and 4 bases had no gene match. This chain's CDR3 is CASLGLADYNEQFF. The CDR3 nucleotides are TGTGCCAGCCTTGGACTAGCGGACTACAATGAGCAGTTCTTC.

This clonotype appeared many times. V is TRBV5-1 and J is TRBJ1-1; D is perhaps TRBD1 (6 bases). The CDR3 is made up of 13 amino acids. Trimming shortened V by 5 bases and J by 4 bases, and 12 bases separated the two germline ends. Germline CDR1 and CDR2: SGHRS and YFSETQ. The CDR3 spells CASRPGAGTEAFF. The CDR3 DNA reads as TGCGCCAGCAGGCCAGGGGCCGGCACTGAAGCTTTCTTT.

The table lists this clonotype with many counts. The chain is built from TRBV7-9 and TRBJ1-2; D is possibly TRBD1 (5 bases). Germline assignment: CDR1 SEHNR and CDR2 FQNEAQ (reference sequence). The ends were cut back, 4 bases at V and 4 bases at J, with 19 bases in the middle. The CDR3 length is 16 residues. This CDR3 reads CASSSSYGGMAYGYTF. The CDR3 nucleotides are TGTGCCAGCAGCTCATCATACGGGGGTATGGCCTATGGCTACACCTTC.

Only a few counts were recorded for this clonotype. The V call is TRBV7-9, the J call TRBJ2-3; TRBD1 might be the D (5 bases). The V and J ends lost 4 bases and 6 bases respectively, with 20 bases between them. Germline V gene lookup returns CDR1 SEHNR and CDR2 FQNEAQ (reference sequence). This CDR3 has 16 amino acids. The CDR3: CASSYPPVRGLDTQYF. The CDR3 DNA reads TGTGCCAGCAGCTACCCCCCCGTAAGGGGTCTGGATACGCAGTATTTT.

The V call is TRBV3-1, the J call TRBJ2-7; no clear D gene. Germline values: CDR1 LGHDT, CDR2 YNNKEL (reference sequence). The CDR3 consists of 13 residues. Trimming left V 3 bases short and J 2 bases short, with 8 bases between. CDR3 sequence (DNA): TGTGCCAGCAGCCAGACATCTACCTACGAGCAGTACTTC. This gives the protein CASSQTSTYEQYF.

The V gene is TRBV10-3, the J gene TRBJ2-3; D is tentatively TRBD1 or TRBD2 (6 bases each). There are 15 residues in the CDR3. The germline gives CDR1 ENHRY, CDR2 SYGVKD. V was cut by 6 bases and J by 7 bases, with 20 bases left in between. The CDR3 here is CAISTLRGPGNTQYF. The CDR3 DNA is TGTGCCATCAGCACGTTACGGGGGCCTGGAAATACGCAGTATTTT.

This chain uses TRBV20-1 with TRBJ2-5, with TRBD1 matching 8 bases. CDR1 and CDR2 from the germline V gene are DFQATT and SNEGSKA (reference sequence). CDR3 size: 12 residues. V shed 6 bases, J shed 5 bases, and the junction held 5 bases outside the gene matches. The CDR3 region is CSARTGSETQYF. The CDR3 DNA reads as TGCAGTGCCCGGACAGGGAGCGAGACCCAGTACTTC.

The genes are TRBV4-3 and TRBJ2-7; D is uncertain. The CDR3 is made up of 12 amino acids. V lost 2 bases and J 3 bases, leaving 5 bases between the germline ends. Germline-derived CDR1 and CDR2 are LGHNA and YSLEER. This CDR3 reads CASSQFGYEQYF. For the CDR3, the DNA is TGCGCCAGCAGCCAATTTGGCTACGAGCAGTACTTC.

The V call is TRBV5-1, the J call TRBJ2-7; D gene unclear. V dropped 0 bases and J dropped 2 bases, with 9 bases sitting between them. Germline CDR1 reads SGHRS; CDR2 reads YFSETQ. The CDR3 extends over 14 amino acids. CDR3 sequence: CASSLDQNPYEQYF. DNA of the CDR3: TGCGCCAGCAGCTTGGACCAAAACCCCTACGAGCAGTACTTC.

The rearrangement links TRBV6-1 to TRBJ2-3, with D hard to call. Germline CDR1 reads MNHNS; CDR2 reads SASEGT. V lost 3 bases and J lost 3, with 10 bases in between. CDR3 length: 14 residues. CDR3 DNA sequence: TGTGCCAGCAGTGATGGGGTTCCGACAGATACGCAGTATTTT. As protein: CASSDGVPTDTQYF.

The chain uses TRBV24-1 and TRBJ2-7; the D gene is possibly TRBD1 (5 bases). CDR1 KGHDR and CDR2 SFDVKD come from the germline V gene. The CDR3 totals 15 residues. V lost 0 bases to trimming and J lost 2 bases, with 10 bases between them. The DNA of the CDR3 is TGTGCCACCAGTGATTTGTTCAGGGCCGCCTACGAGCAGTACTTC. This encodes CATSDLFRAAYEQYF.